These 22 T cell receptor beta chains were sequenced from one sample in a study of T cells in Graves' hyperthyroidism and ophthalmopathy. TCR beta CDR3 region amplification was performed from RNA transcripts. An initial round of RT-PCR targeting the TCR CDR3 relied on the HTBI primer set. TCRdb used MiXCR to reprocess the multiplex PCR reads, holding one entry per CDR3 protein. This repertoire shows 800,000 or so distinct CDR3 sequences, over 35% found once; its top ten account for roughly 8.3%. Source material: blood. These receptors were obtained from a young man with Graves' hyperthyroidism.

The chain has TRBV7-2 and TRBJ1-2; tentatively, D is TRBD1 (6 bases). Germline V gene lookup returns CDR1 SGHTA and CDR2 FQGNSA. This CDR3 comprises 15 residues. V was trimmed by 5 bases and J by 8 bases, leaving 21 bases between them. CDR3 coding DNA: TGTGCCAGCAGCCAAGCTAGAGGGGGACGTGGCGGCTACACCTTC. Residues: CASSQARGGRGGYTF.

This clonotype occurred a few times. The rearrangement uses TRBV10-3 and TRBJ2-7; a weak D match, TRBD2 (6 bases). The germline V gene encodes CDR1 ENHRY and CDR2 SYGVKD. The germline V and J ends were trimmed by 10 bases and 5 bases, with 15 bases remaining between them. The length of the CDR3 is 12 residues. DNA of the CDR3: TGTGCCAGCACCGACCCGGGGGACGAGCAGTACTTC. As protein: CASTDPGDEQYF.

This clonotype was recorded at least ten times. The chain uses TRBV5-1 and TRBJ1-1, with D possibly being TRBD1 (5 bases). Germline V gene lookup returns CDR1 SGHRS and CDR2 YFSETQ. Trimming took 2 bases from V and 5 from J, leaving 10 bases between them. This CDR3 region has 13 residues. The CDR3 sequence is CASSFNGGTEAFF. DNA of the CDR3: TGCGCCAGCAGCTTCAATGGGGGGACTGAAGCTTTCTTT.

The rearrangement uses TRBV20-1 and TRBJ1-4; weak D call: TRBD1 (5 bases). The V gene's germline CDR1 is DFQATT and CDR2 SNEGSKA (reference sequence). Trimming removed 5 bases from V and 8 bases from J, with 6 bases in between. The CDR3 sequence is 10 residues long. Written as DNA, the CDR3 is TGCAGTGCTTGGGGCGAAAAACTGTTTTTT. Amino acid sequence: CSAWGEKLFF.

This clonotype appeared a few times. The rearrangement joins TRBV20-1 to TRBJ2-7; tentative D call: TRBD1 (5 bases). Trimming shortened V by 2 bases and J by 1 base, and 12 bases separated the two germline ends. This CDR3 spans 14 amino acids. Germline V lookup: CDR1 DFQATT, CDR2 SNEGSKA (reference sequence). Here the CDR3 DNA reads TGCAGTGCTAGAAAGGGGCAAGAATCCTACGAGCAGTACTTC. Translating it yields CSARKGQESYEQYF.

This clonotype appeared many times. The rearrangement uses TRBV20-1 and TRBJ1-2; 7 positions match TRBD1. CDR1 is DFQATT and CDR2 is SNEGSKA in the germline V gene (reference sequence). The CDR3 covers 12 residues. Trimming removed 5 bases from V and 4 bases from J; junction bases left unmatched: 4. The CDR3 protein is CSASRDSYGYTF. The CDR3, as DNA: TGCAGTGCTTCGCGGGACAGCTATGGCTACACCTTC.

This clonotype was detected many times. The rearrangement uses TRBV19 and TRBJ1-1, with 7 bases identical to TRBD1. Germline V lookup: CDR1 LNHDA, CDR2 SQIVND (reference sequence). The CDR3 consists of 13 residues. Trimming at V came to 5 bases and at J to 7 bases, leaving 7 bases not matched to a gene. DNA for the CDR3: TGTGCCAGTAGTGTTGGGACAGATAATGAAGCTTTCTTT. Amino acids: CASSVGTDNEAFF.

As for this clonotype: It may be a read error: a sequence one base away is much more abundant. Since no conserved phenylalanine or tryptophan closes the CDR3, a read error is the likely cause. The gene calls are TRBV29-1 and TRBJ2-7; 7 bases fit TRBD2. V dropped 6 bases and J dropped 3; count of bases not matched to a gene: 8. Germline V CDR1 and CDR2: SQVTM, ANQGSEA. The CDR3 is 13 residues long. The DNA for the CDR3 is TGCAGCGTAGTCAGCGGGATAAGCTACGAGCAGTACTAC. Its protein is CSVVSGISYEQYY.

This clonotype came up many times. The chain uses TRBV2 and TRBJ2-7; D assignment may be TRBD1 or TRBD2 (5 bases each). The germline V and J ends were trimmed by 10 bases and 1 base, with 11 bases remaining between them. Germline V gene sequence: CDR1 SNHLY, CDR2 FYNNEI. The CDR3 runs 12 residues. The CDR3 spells CATLGRSYEQYF. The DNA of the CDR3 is TGTGCCACCCTGGGACGGTCCTACGAGCAGTACTTC. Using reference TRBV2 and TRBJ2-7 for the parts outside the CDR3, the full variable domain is EPEVTQTPSHQVTQMGQEVILRCVPISNHLYFYWYRQILGQKVEFLVSFYNNEISEKSEIFDDQFSVERPDGSNFTLKIRSTKLEDSAMYFCATLGRSYEQYFGPGTRLTVT.

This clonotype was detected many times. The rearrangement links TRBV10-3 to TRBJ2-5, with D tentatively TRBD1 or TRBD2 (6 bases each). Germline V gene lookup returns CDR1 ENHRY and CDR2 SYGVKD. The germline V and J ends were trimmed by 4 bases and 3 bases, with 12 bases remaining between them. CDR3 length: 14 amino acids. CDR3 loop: CAISAKGGEETQYF. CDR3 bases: TGTGCCATCAGTGCTAAGGGGGGAGAAGAGACCCAGTACTTC.

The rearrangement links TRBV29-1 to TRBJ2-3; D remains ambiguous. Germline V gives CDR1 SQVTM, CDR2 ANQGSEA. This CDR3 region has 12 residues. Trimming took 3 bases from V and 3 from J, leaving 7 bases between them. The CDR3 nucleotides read TGCAGCGTTGAGGGCCTAACAGATACGCAGTATTTT. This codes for CSVEGLTDTQYF.

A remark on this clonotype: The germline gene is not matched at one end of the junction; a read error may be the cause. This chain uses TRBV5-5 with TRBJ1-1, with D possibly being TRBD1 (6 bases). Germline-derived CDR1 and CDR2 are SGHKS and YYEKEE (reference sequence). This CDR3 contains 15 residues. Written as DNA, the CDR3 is TGCGCCAGCAGCCAAGAACAGGGAGCGTGGGCTGAAGCTTTCTTT. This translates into CASSQEQGAWAEAFF.

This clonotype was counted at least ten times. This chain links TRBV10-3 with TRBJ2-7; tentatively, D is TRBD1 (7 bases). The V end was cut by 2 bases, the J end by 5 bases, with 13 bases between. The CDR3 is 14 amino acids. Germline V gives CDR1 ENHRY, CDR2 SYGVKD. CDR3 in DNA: TGTGCCATCAGTGAGGTCAGGGGGGCGAACGAGCAGTACTTC. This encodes CAISEVRGANEQYF.

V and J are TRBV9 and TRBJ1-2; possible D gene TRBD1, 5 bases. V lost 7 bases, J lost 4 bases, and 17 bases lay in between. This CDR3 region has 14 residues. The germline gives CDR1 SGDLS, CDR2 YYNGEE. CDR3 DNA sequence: TGTGCCAGCTCACCAGAGGGGCACCGCTATGGCTACACCTTC. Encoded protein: CASSPEGHRYGYTF.

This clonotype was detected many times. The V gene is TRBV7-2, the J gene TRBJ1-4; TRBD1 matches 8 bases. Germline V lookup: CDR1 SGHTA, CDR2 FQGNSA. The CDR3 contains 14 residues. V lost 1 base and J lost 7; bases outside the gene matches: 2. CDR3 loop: CASSLGRGREKLFF. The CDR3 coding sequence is TGTGCCAGCAGCTTAGGCAGGGGGCGTGAAAAACTGTTTTTT.

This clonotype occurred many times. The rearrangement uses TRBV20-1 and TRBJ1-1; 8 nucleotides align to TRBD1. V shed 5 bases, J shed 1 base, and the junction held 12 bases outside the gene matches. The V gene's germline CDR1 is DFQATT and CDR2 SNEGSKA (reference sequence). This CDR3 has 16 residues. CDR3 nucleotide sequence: TGCAGTGCTCTACAGGGGGGGATTCGGGCGAACACTGAAGCTTTCTTT. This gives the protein CSALQGGIRANTEAFF.

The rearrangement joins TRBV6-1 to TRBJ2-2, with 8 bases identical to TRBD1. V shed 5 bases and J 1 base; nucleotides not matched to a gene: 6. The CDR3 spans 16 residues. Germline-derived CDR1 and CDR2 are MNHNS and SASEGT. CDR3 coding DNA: TGTGCCAGCAGTCCCCGGGACAGGCAGAACACCGGGGAGCTGTTTTTT. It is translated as CASSPRDRQNTGELFF.

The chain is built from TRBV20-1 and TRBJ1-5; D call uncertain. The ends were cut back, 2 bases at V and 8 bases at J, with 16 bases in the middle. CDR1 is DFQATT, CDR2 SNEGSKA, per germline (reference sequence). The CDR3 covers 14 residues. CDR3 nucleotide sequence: TGCAGTGCTAGAAATCGAGGAGGAGTGGAGCCCCAGCATTTT. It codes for CSARNRGGVEPQHF.

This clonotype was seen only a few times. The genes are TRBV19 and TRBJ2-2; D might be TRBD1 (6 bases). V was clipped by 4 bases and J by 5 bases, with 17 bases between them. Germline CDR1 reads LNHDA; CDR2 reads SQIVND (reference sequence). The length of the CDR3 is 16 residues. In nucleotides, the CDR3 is TGTGCCAGTAGTACGCACAGGGTTCTGGGGACCGGGGAGCTGTTTTTT. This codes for CASSTHRVLGTGELFF.

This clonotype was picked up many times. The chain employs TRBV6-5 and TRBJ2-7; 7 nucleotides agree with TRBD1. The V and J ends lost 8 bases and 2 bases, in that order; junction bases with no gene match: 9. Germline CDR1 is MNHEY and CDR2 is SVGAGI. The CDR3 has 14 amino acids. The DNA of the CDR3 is TGTGCCAGCTCTCTGGGACAGCCGCCCTACGAGCAGTACTTC. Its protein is CASSLGQPPYEQYF.

In DNA, the CDR3 is TGTGCCAGCAGCCCCCGACTAGCGGGGGGCTCCTACGAGCAGTACTTC. This encodes CASSPRLAGGSYEQYF. The gene calls are TRBV9 and TRBJ2-7; 13 nucleotides match TRBD2. This CDR3 spans 16 amino acids. Unmatched junction bases numbered 4, after V lost 4 bases and J lost 0 bases. CDR1 and CDR2 (germline): SGDLS, YYNGEE. The complete variable domain, with remaining parts taken from reference TRBV9 and TRBJ2-7, reads DSGVTQTPKHLITATGQRVTLRCSPRSGDLSVYWYQQSLDQGLQFLIQYYNGEERAKGNILERFSAQQFPDLHSELNLSSLELGDSALYFCASSPRLAGGSYEQYFGPGTRLTVT.

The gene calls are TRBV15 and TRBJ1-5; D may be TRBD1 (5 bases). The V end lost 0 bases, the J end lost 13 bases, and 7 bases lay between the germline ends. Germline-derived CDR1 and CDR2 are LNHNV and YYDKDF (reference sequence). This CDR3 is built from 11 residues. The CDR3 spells CATSRDGGQHF. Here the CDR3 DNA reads TGTGCCACCAGCAGAGATGGGGGACAGCATTTT.